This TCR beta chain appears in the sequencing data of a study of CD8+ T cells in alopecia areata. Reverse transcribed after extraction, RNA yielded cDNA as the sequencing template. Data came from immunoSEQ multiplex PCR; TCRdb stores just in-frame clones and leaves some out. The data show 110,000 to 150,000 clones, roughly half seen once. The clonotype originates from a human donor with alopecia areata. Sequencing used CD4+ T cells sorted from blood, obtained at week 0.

The CDR3 loop reads CASPGGGTEAFF. The CDR3 nucleotides are TGTGCCTCGCCTGGGGGGGGCACTGAAGCTTTCTTT. The gene calls are TRBV30 and TRBJ1-1, with D possibly TRBD1 on 5 matching bases. Trimming shortened V by 7 bases and J by 4 bases, and 13 bases separated the two germline ends. The CDR3 is 12 residues long. CDR1 and CDR2 (germline): GTSNPN, SVGIG (reference sequence). The whole variable domain, remainder taken from reference TRBV30 and TRBJ1-1, is SQTIHQWPATLVQPVGSPLSLECTVEGTSNPNLYWYRQAAGRGLQLLFYSVGIGQISSEVPQNLSASRPQDRQFILSSKKLLLSDSGFYLCASPGGGTEAFFGQGTRLTVV.